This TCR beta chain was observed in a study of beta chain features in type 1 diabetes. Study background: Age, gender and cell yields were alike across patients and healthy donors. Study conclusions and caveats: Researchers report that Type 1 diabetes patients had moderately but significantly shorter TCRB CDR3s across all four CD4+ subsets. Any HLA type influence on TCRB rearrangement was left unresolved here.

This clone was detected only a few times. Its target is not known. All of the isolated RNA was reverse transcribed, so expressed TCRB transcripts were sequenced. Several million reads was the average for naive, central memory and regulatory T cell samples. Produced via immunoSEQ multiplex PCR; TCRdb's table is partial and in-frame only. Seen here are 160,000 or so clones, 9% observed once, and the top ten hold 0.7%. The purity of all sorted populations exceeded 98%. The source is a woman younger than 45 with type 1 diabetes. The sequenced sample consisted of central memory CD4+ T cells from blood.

The CDR3 is CASSQDRGGRKFTEAFF. The CDR3 region has the DNA TGTGCCAGCAGCCAAGACAGAGGAGGCAGAAAATTCACTGAAGCTTTCTTT. The rearrangement uses TRBV14 and TRBJ1-1; D unresolved. Germline V gene lookup returns CDR1 SGHDN and CDR2 FVKESK. Trimming cost V 0 bases and J 4 bases, with 18 bases left between them. There are 17 residues in the CDR3.